This T cell receptor (beta chain) is drawn from a study of cytotoxic CD8 clonotypes in ibrutinib-treated CLL. Study overall: Specimens for response were gathered following a median approximately 11 months of therapy, spanning 6 to 36. Points from the study as a whole: Patients showed higher baseline clonality than age-matched healthy donors, and it tracked circulating CD8+ T-cell counts.

This clone has a single count. Its antigen is not identified. The germline V and J ends were trimmed by 5 bases and 3 bases, with 14 bases remaining between them. Per the germline V gene, CDR1 is MDHEN and CDR2 is SYDVKM. The CDR3 sequence is 14 residues long. Produced via immunoSEQ multiplex PCR; TCRdb's table is partial and in-frame only. The table lists over 65,000 clones, roughly 77% of them singletons. The clonotype was recovered from a human donor with chronic lymphocytic leukemia. Sequencing was performed on PBMCs, taken after 12 months of ibrutinib treatment. The J gene is TRBJ2-7, the V gene TRBV28; D might be TRBD1 (6 bases). The CDR3 loop is CASSAPGTHYEQYF. The CDR3 DNA reads as TGTGCCAGCAGTGCGCCCGGGACACACTACGAGCAGTACTTC.